This TCR beta chain was recorded in a study of blood T cell repertoires in COVID-19. As for the study in general: Some COVID-19 samples were acute and others convalescent; all came from the United States, Italy and Spain. PBMCs, B-cell-depleted T cells, or T cells were the source of the cDNA or gDNA that made up the material.

Original analysis: From reference gene primer amplification, estimates of nucleated cell counts were derived. Data came from immunoSEQ multiplex PCR; TCRdb stores just in-frame clones and leaves some out. V and J calls and clone size follow that table, whereas D and trimming were derived from the DNA. The sample has roughly 290,000 clones; around 85% are singletons. V dropped 4 bases and J dropped 3; count of bases not matched to a gene: 9. The CDR3 has 15 residues. Germline lookup yields CDR1 LGHNA and CDR2 YNFKEQ. The rearrangement uses TRBV4-2 and TRBJ2-7; 7 bases match TRBD2. The receptor was isolated from a woman in her forties or fifties with active or convalescent COVID-19. The specimen sequenced was peripheral blood. CDR3 sequence: CASSRKRGRGYEQYF. As DNA, the CDR3 is TGTGCCAGCAGCCGAAAGCGGGGTAGAGGCTACGAGCAGTACTTC.